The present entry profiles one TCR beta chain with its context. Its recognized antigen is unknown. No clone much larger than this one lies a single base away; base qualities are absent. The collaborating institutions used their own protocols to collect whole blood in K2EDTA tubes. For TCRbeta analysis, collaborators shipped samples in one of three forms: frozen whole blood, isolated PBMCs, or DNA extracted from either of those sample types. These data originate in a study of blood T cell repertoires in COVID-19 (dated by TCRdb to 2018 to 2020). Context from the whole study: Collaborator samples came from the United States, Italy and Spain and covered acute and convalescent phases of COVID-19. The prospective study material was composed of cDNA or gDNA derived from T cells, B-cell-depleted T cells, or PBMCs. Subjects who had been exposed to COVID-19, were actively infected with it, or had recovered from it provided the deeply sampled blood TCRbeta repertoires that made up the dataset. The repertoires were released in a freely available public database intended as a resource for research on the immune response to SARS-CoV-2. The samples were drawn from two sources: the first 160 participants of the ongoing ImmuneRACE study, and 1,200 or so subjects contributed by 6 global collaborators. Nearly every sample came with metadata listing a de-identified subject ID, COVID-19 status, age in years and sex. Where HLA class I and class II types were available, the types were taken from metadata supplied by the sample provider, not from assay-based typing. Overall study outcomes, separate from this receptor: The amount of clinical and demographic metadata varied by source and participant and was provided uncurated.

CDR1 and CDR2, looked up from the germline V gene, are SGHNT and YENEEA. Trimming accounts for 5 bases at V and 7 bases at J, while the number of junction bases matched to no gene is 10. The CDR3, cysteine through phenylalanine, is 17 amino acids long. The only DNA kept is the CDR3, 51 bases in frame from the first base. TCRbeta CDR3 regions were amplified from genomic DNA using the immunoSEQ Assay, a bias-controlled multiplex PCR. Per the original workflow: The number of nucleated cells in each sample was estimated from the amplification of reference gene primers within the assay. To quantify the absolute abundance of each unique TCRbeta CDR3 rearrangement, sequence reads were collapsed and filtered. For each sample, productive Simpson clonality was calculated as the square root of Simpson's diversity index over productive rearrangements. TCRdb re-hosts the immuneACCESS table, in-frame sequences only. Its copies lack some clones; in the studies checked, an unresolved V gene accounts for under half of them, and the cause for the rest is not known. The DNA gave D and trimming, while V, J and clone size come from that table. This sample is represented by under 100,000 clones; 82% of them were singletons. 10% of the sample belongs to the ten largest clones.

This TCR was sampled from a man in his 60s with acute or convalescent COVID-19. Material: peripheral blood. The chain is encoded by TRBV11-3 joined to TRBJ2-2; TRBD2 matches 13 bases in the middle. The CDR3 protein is CASSPPWTSGRNGELFF. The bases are TGTGCCAGCAGCCCCCCGTGGACTAGCGGGAGAAACGGGGAGCTGTTTTTT.